The 5 T cell receptor beta chains given below trace back to one sample, sequenced in a study of CXCR3-negative and CXCR3-positive naive CD8 T cells. In preparing the TRB cDNA libraries, 5' RACE with UMI labels was used. One entry per CDR3 protein, without DNA, is what TCRdb gives after re-calling the 5' RACE reads. This specimen shows about 81,000 distinct CDR3 sequences; the ten leading clones hold around 1.5%. Sequenced sample: naive CXCR3- CD8+ T cells from blood. Subset of the sample: CD45RO-CCR7+CD27+CD95- naive CD8+ T cells lacking CXCR3 (TNR3-). The receptors shown here come from a human donor in good health. Some clones in this sample may be carry-over from other donors' samples.

The rearrangement joins TRBV12-3 or TRBV12-4 to TRBJ2-2; the D call from TCRdb, TRBD2, cannot be confirmed without DNA. The CDR3 runs 16 residues. The CDR3 loop reads CASKASGTPYAGELFF.

The CDR3 reads CSVELGNTGELFF. The V gene is TRBV29-1, the J gene TRBJ2-2. The CDR3 contains 13 residues. Germline assignment: CDR1 SQVTM and CDR2 ANQGSEA.

CDR3: CASSYSAREQYF. This chain links TRBV6-2 or TRBV6-3 with TRBJ2-7; TCRdb reports TRBD1, a call that lacks DNA to check it against. The CDR3 sequence is 12 residues long. Germline V CDR1 and CDR2: MNHEY, SVGEGT.

The chain carries TRBV29-1 and TRBJ1-2; TCRdb returns TRBD1, unconfirmable since there is no DNA. The CDR3 sequence is 14 residues long. Germline CDR1 reads SQVTM; CDR2 reads ANQGSEA. The CDR3 is CSVPGTGENYGYTF.

This chain uses TRBV5-1 with TRBJ2-1; the TCRdb D gene call, TRBD1, has no DNA to confirm it. CDR1 and CDR2 from the germline V gene are SGHRS and YFSETQ. The length of the CDR3 is 14 residues. This chain's CDR3 is CASSSWTGSNEQFF.